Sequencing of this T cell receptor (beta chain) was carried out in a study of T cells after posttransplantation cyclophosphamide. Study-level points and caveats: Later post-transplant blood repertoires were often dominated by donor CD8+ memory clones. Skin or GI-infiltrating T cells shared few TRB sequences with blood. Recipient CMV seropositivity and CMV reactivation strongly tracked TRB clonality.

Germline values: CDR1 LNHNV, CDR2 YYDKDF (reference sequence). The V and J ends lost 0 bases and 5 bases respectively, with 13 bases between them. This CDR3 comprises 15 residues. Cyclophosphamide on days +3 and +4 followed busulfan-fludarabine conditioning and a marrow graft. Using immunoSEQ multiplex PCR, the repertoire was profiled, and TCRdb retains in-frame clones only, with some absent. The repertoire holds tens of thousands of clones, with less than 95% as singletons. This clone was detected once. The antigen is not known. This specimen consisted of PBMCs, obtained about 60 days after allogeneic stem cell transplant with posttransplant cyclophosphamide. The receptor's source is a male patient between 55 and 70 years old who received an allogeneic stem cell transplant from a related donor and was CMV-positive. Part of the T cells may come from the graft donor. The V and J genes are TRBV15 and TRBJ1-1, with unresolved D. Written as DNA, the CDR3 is TGTGCCACCAGCAGAGATCTGGTCTCGGGGACTGAAGCTTTCTTT. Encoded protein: CATSRDLVSGTEAFF.